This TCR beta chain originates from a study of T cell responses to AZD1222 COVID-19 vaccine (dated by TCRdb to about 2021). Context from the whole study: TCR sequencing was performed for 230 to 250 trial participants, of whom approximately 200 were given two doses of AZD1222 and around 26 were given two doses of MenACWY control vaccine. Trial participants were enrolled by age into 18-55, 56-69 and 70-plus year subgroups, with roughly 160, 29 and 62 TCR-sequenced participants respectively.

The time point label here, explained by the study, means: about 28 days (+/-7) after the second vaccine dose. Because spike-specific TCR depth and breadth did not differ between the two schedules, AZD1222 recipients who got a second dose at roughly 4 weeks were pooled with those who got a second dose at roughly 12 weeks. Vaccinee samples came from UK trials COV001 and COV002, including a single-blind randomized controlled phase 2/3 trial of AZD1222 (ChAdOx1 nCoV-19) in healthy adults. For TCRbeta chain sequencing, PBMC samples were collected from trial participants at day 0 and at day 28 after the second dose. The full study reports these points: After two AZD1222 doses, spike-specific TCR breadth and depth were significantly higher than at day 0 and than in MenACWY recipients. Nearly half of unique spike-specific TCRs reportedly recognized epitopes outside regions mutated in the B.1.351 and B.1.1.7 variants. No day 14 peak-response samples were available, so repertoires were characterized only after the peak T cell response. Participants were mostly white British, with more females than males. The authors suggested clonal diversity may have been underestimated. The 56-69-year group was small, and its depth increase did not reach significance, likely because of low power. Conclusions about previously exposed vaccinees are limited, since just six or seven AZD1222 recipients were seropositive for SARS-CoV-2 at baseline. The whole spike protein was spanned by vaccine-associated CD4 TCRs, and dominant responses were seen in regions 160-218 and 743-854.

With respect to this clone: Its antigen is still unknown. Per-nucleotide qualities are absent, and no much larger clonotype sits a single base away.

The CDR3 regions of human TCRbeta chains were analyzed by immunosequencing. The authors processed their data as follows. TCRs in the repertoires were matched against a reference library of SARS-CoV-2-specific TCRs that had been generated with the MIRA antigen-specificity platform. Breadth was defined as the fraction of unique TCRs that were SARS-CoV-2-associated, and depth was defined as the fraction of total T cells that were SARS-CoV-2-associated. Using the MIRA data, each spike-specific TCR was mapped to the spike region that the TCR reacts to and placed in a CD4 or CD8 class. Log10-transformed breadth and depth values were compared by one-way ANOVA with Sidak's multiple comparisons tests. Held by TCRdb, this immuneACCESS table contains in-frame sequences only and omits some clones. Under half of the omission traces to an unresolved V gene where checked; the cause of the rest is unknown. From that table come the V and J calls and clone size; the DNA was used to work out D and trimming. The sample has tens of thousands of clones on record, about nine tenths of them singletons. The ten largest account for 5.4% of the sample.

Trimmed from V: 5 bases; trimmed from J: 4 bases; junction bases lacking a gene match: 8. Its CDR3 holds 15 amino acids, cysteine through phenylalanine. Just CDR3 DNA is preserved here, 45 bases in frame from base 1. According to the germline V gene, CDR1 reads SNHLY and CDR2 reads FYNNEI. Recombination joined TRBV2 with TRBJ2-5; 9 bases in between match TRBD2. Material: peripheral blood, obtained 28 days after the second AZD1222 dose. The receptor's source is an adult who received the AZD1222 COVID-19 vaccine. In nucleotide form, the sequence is TGTGCCAGCAGTCCGCGGTCTAGCGGGGTAGAGACCCAGTACTTC. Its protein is CASSPRSSGVETQYF.